A selection of T cell receptor beta chains follows, all from one sample in a study of patients and donors after allogeneic stem cell transplantation. TCRdb recomputed calls from the RT-PCR reads with MiXCR, one row per CDR3 protein. Counted here are 400,000 to 500,000 distinct CDR3 sequences, approximately 16% occurring once; the ten biggest clones make up less than 8.5%. Specimen: blood, either unsorted or a sorted T cell fraction (not recorded which). These TCRs come from a human donor who was either an allogeneic HSCT recipient or a stem cell or donor lymphocyte infusion donor (not recorded which). It is not recorded whose cells these are; they may come from a transplant donor. The CDR3 runs from the conserved cysteine through the conserved F or W. The order of the fields is J gene, clone size, D gene, V gene, CDR3 protein, CDR3 DNA. A D gene is named only where the DNA matches it firmly. Size is stated for part of the rows, as once, few or many counts, or as a class when the clone is expanded.

J: TRBJ2-7
size: NA
D: NA
V: TRBV25-1
CDR3: CASSDLEGVVREQYF
DNA: TGTGCCAGCAGTGACCTTGAGGGGGTCGTACGGGAGCAGTACTTC

J: TRBJ2-3
size: many
D: NA
V: TRBV18
CDR3: CASSPGPQGTYTQYF
DNA: TGTGCCAGCTCACCAGGCCCTCAGGGCACATATACGCAGTATTTT

J: TRBJ2-1
size: NA
D: TRBD2
V: TRBV10-3
CDR3: CAIRGRAGGPDEQFF
DNA: TGTGCCATCAGGGGGCGAGCGGGGGGGCCTGATGAGCAGTTCTTC

J: TRBJ1-4
size: NA
D: NA
V: TRBV5-1
CDR3: CASSSFARSDGDRYEKLFF
DNA: TGCGCCAGCAGCTCCTTCGCAAGGTCAGACGGAGACCGTTATGAAAAACTGTTTTTT

J: TRBJ2-3
size: NA
D: NA
V: TRBV20-1
CDR3: CSARAGPRRPDTQYF
DNA: TGCAGTGCTAGAGCGGGCCCCCGCCGACCAGATACGCAGTATTTT

J: TRBJ1-1
size: NA
D: NA
V: TRBV7-9
CDR3: CASSVNRVETEAFF
DNA: TGTGCCAGCAGCGTAAACAGGGTCGAGACTGAAGCTTTCTTT

J: TRBJ2-6
size: few
D: NA
V: TRBV30
CDR3: CAWGTAGANVLTF
DNA: TGTGCCTGGGGGACTGCTGGGGCCAACGTCCTGACTTTC

J: TRBJ1-1
size: few
D: NA
V: TRBV20-1
CDR3: CSAGHSTEAFF
DNA: TGCAGTGCTGGACATTCCACTGAAGCTTTCTTT

J: TRBJ1-1
size: few
D: NA
V: TRBV5-1
CDR3: CASSWTPDSLNTEAFF
DNA: TGCGCCAGCAGCTGGACTCCGGACAGCTTGAACACTGAAGCTTTCTTT

J: TRBJ2-7
size: few
D: TRBD2
V: TRBV9
CDR3: CASSGVGGSYEQYF
DNA: TGTGCCAGCAGCGGAGTGGGGGGGTCCTACGAGCAGTACTTC

J: TRBJ1-1
size: few
D: NA
V: TRBV9
CDR3: CASSVEGGSTEAFF
DNA: TGTGCCAGCAGCGTAGAGGGAGGATCCACTGAAGCTTTCTTT

J: TRBJ2-1
size: once
D: NA
V: TRBV12-2
CDR3: CASRQIRISGSSKNEQFF
DNA: TGTGCAAGTCGCCAGATACGGATTAGCGGGAGCTCCAAAAATGAGCAGTTCTTC

J: TRBJ1-6
size: many
D: NA
V: TRBV12-3/TRBV12-4
CDR3: CASSRRGVRNSPLHF
DNA: TGTGCCAGCAGTCGCCGGGGGGTTAGAAATTCACCCCTCCACTTT

J: TRBJ2-7
size: few
D: NA
V: TRBV5-1
CDR3: CASRYTPSYEQYF
DNA: TGCGCCAGCAGATATACTCCCTCCTACGAGCAGTACTTC

J: TRBJ2-7
size: NA
D: NA
V: TRBV7-2
CDR3: CASSLRITGQGSYEQYF
DNA: TGTGCCAGCAGCTTAAGGATCACGGGGCAGGGTTCCTACGAGCAGTACTTC

J: TRBJ2-3
size: NA
D: NA
V: TRBV15
CDR3: CATSRHKEGTDTQYF
DNA: TGTGCCACCAGCCGCCATAAAGAGGGCACAGATACGCAGTATTTT

J: TRBJ1-1
size: NA
D: TRBD1
V: TRBV9
CDR3: CASSVRQGDNEAFF
DNA: TGTGCCAGCAGCGTACGACAGGGGGACAATGAAGCTTTCTTT

J: TRBJ2-3
size: few
D: NA
V: TRBV5-1
CDR3: CASSLQSSVADTQYF
DNA: TGCGCCAGCAGCTTGCAGTCTAGCGTCGCAGATACGCAGTATTTT

J: TRBJ2-7
size: NA
D: TRBD1
V: TRBV2
CDR3: CASSGQGRTYEQYF
DNA: TGTGCCAGCAGTGGACAGGGACGGACCTACGAGCAGTACTTC

J: TRBJ2-7
size: NA
D: TRBD1
V: TRBV24-1
CDR3: CGVAWTGDYNYEQYF
DNA: TGTGGCGTGGCTTGGACAGGAGACTATAACTACGAGCAGTACTTC

J: TRBJ2-3
size: NA
D: NA
V: TRBV24-1
CDR3: CATSSTSRTQYF
DNA: TGTGCCACCAGTAGCACTAGCCGGACGCAGTATTTT

J: TRBJ1-4
size: few
D: NA
V: TRBV15
CDR3: CATSRDHLATNEKLFF
DNA: TGTGCCACCAGCAGAGATCACCTTGCAACTAATGAAAAACTGTTTTTT

J: TRBJ2-7
size: NA
D: TRBD1
V: TRBV4-1
CDR3: CASSHPIDRGGSYEQYF
DNA: TGCGCCAGCAGCCATCCCATTGACAGGGGGGGTTCCTACGAGCAGTACTTC

J: TRBJ2-1
size: few
D: NA
V: TRBV7-3
CDR3: CASSLRGIHNEQFF
DNA: TGTGCCAGCAGCTTACGAGGGATTCACAATGAGCAGTTCTTC

J: TRBJ1-1
size: few
D: TRBD1
V: TRBV2
CDR3: CASSPGQGGNTEAFF
DNA: TGTGCCAGCAGCCCGGGACAGGGTGGTAACACTGAAGCTTTCTTT

J: TRBJ2-3
size: NA
D: NA
V: TRBV5-1
CDR3: CASRLGAQDTQYF
DNA: TGCGCCAGCAGGCTGGGTGCTCAAGATACGCAGTATTTT

J: TRBJ2-3
size: few
D: NA
V: TRBV5-1
CDR3: CASSLIGKNTDTQYF
DNA: TGCGCCAGCAGCCTAATTGGCAAAAACACAGATACGCAGTATTTT

J: TRBJ2-1
size: many
D: TRBD2
V: TRBV7-8
CDR3: CASSAKVGTSGRASYNEQFF
DNA: TGTGCCAGCAGCGCAAAAGTCGGGACTAGCGGGAGGGCTTCCTACAATGAGCAGTTCTTC

J: TRBJ1-2
size: NA
D: TRBD1
V: TRBV2
CDR3: CASSRRDRVNDGYTF
DNA: TGTGCCAGCAGCCGGAGGGACAGGGTAAACGATGGCTACACCTTC